Presented here are 18 T cell receptor beta chains from one specimen sequenced in a study of blood T cell repertoires in COVID-19. This table comes from immunoSEQ multiplex PCR, and its TCRdb copy is limited to in-frame clones, with some not included. The sample has 400,000 to 500,000 clones, approximately 87% seen once; the top ten hold 1.5% to 2%. Material for sequencing was PBMCs or T cells enriched from blood (not recorded which). Receptors originate from a woman between 40 and 55 years old who had recovered from COVID-19.

The chain recombines TRBV3-1 (or the pseudogene TRBV3-2) with TRBJ2-7; 7 nucleotides line up with TRBD1. This CDR3 is built from 16 residues. Unmatched junction bases numbered 8, after V lost 3 bases and J lost 0 bases. Germline assignment: CDR1 LGHDT and CDR2 YNNKEL (reference sequence). The CDR3 loop is CASSQGPGQSSYEQYF. The CDR3 region has the DNA TGTGCCAGCAGCCAGGGTCCGGGACAGAGCTCCTACGAGCAGTACTTC.

The chain employs TRBV7-8 and TRBJ1-2; 7 nucleotides align to TRBD1. Germline values: CDR1 SGHVS, CDR2 FQNEAQ. J gave up 1 base and V 5 bases, and 13 bases lay outside the gene matches. CDR3 length: 17 residues. The CDR3 loop is CASSLRTGRNINYGYTF. CDR3 nucleotide sequence: TGTGCCAGCAGCCTCCGGACAGGACGAAACATTAACTATGGCTACACCTTC.

The table lists this clone with a count of one. The rearrangement links TRBV4-3 to TRBJ1-1; D remains ambiguous. The ends were cut back, 4 bases at V and 1 base at J, with 16 bases in the middle. Germline CDR1 and CDR2: LGHNA and YSLEER. This CDR3 contains 16 residues. As DNA, the CDR3 is TGCGCCAGCAGCCCCCGCACACTTACAGAGAACACTGAAGCTTTCTTT. It codes for CASSPRTLTENTEAFF.

CDR3 sequence reads: CASRMGAFYGYTF. The CDR3 region has the DNA TGTGCCAGCAGAATGGGGGCCTTCTATGGCTACACCTTC. The chain carries TRBV6-5 and TRBJ1-2, with D perhaps TRBD1 (6 bases). V was shortened by 6 bases and J by 4 bases, with 12 bases between the two germline ends. The CDR3 spans 13 residues. Germline CDR1 is MNHEY and CDR2 is SVGAGI.

The DNA for the CDR3 is TGTGCCATCAGTGAGTCTAGCGGGAGTGGGTACGAGCAGTACTTC. This gives the protein CAISESSGSGYEQYF. The rearrangement uses TRBV10-3 and TRBJ2-7, with 9 bases matching TRBD2. J was trimmed by 4 bases and V by 0 bases; bases with no gene match: 4. Germline V lookup: CDR1 ENHRY, CDR2 SYGVKD. The CDR3 length is 15 residues.

This clone was counted a single time. The chain uses TRBV4-1 and TRBJ2-7; D possibly corresponds to TRBD1 (5 bases). The V end was cut by 0 bases, the J end by 7 bases, with 13 bases between. This CDR3 comprises 14 residues. Germline V gene lookup returns CDR1 MGHRA and CDR2 YSYEKL. CDR3 protein: CASSQDRTNREQYF. CDR3 sequence (DNA): TGCGCCAGCAGCCAAGATAGGACCAACAGGGAGCAGTACTTC.

The chain is built from TRBV7-2 and TRBJ2-3, with D possibly being TRBD2 (5 bases). The CDR3 has 15 amino acids. The V end was cut by 3 bases, the J end by 1 base, with 11 bases between. The germline gives CDR1 SGHTA, CDR2 FQGNSA. CDR3 protein: CASSLSGDRTDTQYF. CDR3 DNA: TGTGCCAGCAGCTTGAGCGGAGATCGCACAGATACGCAGTATTTT.

The J gene is TRBJ1-2, the V gene TRBV11-2; 7 bases map to TRBD1. The CDR3 has 13 amino acids. Per germline, CDR1 SGHAT and CDR2 FQNNGV. V was pared by 4 bases and J by 6 bases, with 5 bases of the junction left unmatched. This CDR3 is CASSSQTGNGYTF. The CDR3 nucleotides are TGTGCCAGCAGCTCCCAGACAGGGAATGGCTACACCTTC.

This clone was detected only once. The V and J genes are TRBV6-6 and TRBJ2-5; TRBD1 agrees at 10 bases. The junction had 4 bases not matched to a gene; V was cut back by 5 bases and J by 1 base. Germline CDR1 is MNHNY and CDR2 is SVGAGI (reference sequence). The CDR3 is 15 amino acids. CDR3 DNA: TGTGCCAGCAGTCCTGGGACAGGGGTCCAAGAGACCCAGTACTTC. This codes for CASSPGTGVQETQYF.

The rearrangement joins TRBV11-2 to TRBJ2-7; 10 nucleotides line up with TRBD1. V lost 5 bases and J lost 4; bases outside the gene matches: 5. The CDR3 spans 14 residues. The germline V gene encodes CDR1 SGHAT and CDR2 FQNNGV. The CDR3 is CASSVGTGAYEQYF. CDR3 coding DNA: TGTGCCAGCAGCGTGGGGACAGGGGCGTACGAGCAGTACTTC.

The chain has TRBV5-1 and TRBJ2-7; 9 bases align to TRBD2. The CDR3 is made up of 15 amino acids. Germline V gives CDR1 SGHRS, CDR2 YFSETQ. Trimming removed 0 bases from V and 2 bases from J; junction bases left unmatched: 3. CDR3 in amino acids: CASSLASSGTYEQYF. DNA for the CDR3: TGCGCCAGCAGCTTGGCCTCTAGCGGGACCTACGAGCAGTACTTC.

The genes are TRBV6-5 and TRBJ1-1; tentatively, D is TRBD1 (6 bases). Germline assignment: CDR1 MNHEY and CDR2 SVGAGI. Trimming stripped 5 bases from V and 6 bases from J, with 19 bases between. This CDR3 has 15 amino acids. CDR3 sequence: CASSLEGRGSAEAFF. The CDR3 DNA is TGTGCCAGCAGTCTAGAAGGAAGGGGGTCAGCTGAAGCTTTCTTT.

The V gene is TRBV24-1, the J gene TRBJ2-2; D gene unclear. This CDR3 is built from 15 residues. In germline, CDR1 is KGHDR, CDR2 SFDVKD. Deletions cut 5 bases from V and 1 base from J, with 10 bases between. The CDR3 DNA follows: TGTGCCACCAGTGTTGCGACTGGGAACACCGGGGAGCTGTTTTTT. Encoded protein: CATSVATGNTGELFF.

The genes are TRBV5-4 and TRBJ2-5; 9 nucleotides align to TRBD1. V was pared by 4 bases and J by 5 bases, with 9 bases of the junction left unmatched. This CDR3 is 15 amino acids long. The germline gives CDR1 SGHNT, CDR2 YYREEE (reference sequence). The CDR3 reads CASSASTGTGETQYF. The CDR3 DNA reads as TGTGCCAGCAGCGCGTCAACCGGGACAGGGGAGACCCAGTACTTC.

This clone was recorded once. The chain joins TRBV19 to TRBJ2-1, with 7 bases fitting TRBD2. From germline, CDR1 is LNHDA and CDR2 SQIVND (reference sequence). Trimming removed 4 bases from V and 7 bases from J; junction bases left unmatched: 10. The CDR3 has 15 amino acids. CDR3 in DNA: TGTGCCAGTAGTAGCGCGGGTCTAGCGGAGAATGAGCAGTTCTTC. This sequence encodes CASSSAGLAENEQFF.

This clone came up once. The CDR3 DNA reads TGCAGCGTTGGCCGGGAGGGCATCTACAATGAGCAGTTCTTC. Amino acid sequence: CSVGREGIYNEQFF. The rearrangement links TRBV29-1 to TRBJ2-1; 8 nucleotides align to TRBD2. The CDR3 has 14 amino acids. The V gene end was trimmed by 4 bases and the J gene end by 3 bases; junction bases not matched to a gene: 5. The germline V gene has CDR1 SQVTM and CDR2 ANQGSEA.

As regards this clone: Other nucleotide sequences in the sample specify the same CDR3. This chain joins TRBV30 and TRBJ2-1, with a weak D call TRBD2 (5 bases). CDR1 and CDR2 (germline): GTSNPN, SVGIG (reference sequence). This CDR3 has 13 amino acids. Trimming removed 0 bases at V and 10 bases at J, with 13 bases between. In nucleotides, the CDR3 is TGTGCCTGGAGTGTGACTGGCGGAGGCGAGCAGTTCTTC. This gives the protein CAWSVTGGGEQFF. The full variable domain, rest sourced from reference TRBV30 and TRBJ2-1, is SQTIHQWPATLVQPVGSPLSLECTVEGTSNPNLYWYRQAAGRGLQLLFYSVGIGQISSEVPQNLSASRPQDRQFILSSKKLLLSDSGFYLCAWSVTGGGEQFFGPGTRLTVL.

The chain couples TRBV7-8 to TRBJ2-5, with 10 bases matching TRBD2. Germline loops: CDR1 SGHVS, CDR2 FQNEAQ. This CDR3 has 16 amino acids. J lost 5 bases, V lost 5 bases, and 11 bases had no gene match. This CDR3 reads CASSPRTSGFGETQYF. The CDR3 DNA is TGTGCCAGCAGCCCGCGGACTAGCGGTTTTGGGGAGACCCAGTACTTC.